These 11 T cell receptor beta chains came from one sample sequenced in a study of CD8 T cells in ankylosing spondylitis. These receptors are not linked to any known antigen. Each CDR3 protein gets one entry after TCRdb re-called the 5' RACE reads with MiXCR. The sample contains 100,000 to 150,000 distinct CDR3 sequences, approximately 17% of which appear only once. Study results and caveats: Seemingly characteristic of ankylosing spondylitis blood was a TCR beta motif consisting of about 8 highly homologous variants.

The sample consisted of blood, either unsorted or a sorted T cell fraction (not recorded which). These receptors came from a male donor with ankylosing spondylitis.

This clonotype was counted only a few times. This rearrangement joins TRBV4-1 to TRBJ2-1, with TRBD2 identical over 7 bases. This CDR3 has 16 residues. V was clipped by 4 bases and J by 3 bases; unmatched bases: 9. Germline V gives CDR1 MGHRA, CDR2 YSYEKL. CDR3 residues: CASSPPSAGRYNEQFF. The CDR3 DNA follows: TGCGCCAGCAGCCCACCCTCAGCGGGGCGCTACAATGAGCAGTTCTTC.

This clonotype occurred many times. The J gene is TRBJ2-5, the V gene TRBV29-1; 7 bases line up with TRBD1. The CDR3 runs to 19 residues. CDR1 SQVTM and CDR2 ANQGSEA come from the germline V gene. V lost 0 bases and J lost 1; bases outside the gene matches: 17. CDR3 in amino acids: CSVEEGTEIRTGSQETQYF. The CDR3 region has the DNA TGCAGCGTTGAAGAGGGGACAGAAATCAGAACAGGATCCCAAGAGACCCAGTACTTC.

The rearrangement joins TRBV27 to TRBJ2-3; D remains unclear. The germline V gene encodes CDR1 MNHEY and CDR2 SMNVEV (reference sequence). Trimming stripped 2 bases from V and 1 base from J, with 10 bases between. This CDR3 has 15 residues. The CDR3 sequence is CASSLGISGTDTQYF. CDR3 coding DNA: TGTGCCAGCAGTTTAGGCATCTCTGGCACAGATACGCAGTATTTT.

This clonotype was picked up a small number of times. The chain has TRBV20-1 and TRBJ2-1; TRBD2 aligns across 12 bases. Germline CDR1 and CDR2: DFQATT and SNEGSKA (reference sequence). The CDR3 is made up of 19 amino acids. The V segment lost 5 bases and the J segment 4 bases; nucleotides outside the gene matches: 18. The CDR3 sequence is CSAPREGGGLAGLYNEQFF. CDR3 DNA: TGCAGTGCTCCAAGAGAGGGGGGAGGACTAGCGGGGCTGTACAATGAGCAGTTCTTC.

A single count supports this clonotype. The chain uses TRBV5-8 and TRBJ2-7; 9 bases fit TRBD1. The germline CDR1 and CDR2 sequences are SGHTS and YDEGEE. The V gene end was trimmed by 4 bases and the J gene end by 3 bases; junction bases not matched to a gene: 8. The CDR3 is 15 residues long. CDR3 DNA sequence: TGTGCCAGCAGCCCGTACAGGGGGCAGAACTACGAGCAGTACTTC. Translating gives CASSPYRGQNYEQYF.

Comments on this clonotype: Here the CDR3 omits its conserved ending phenylalanine or tryptophan, so a read error is the likely source. The chain recombines TRBV7-9 with TRBJ1-2; D gene ambiguous. This CDR3 contains 14 residues. The V end was cut by 5 bases, the J end by 9 bases, with 19 bases between. Germline V gives CDR1 SEHNR, CDR2 FQNEAQ (reference sequence). Written as DNA, the CDR3 is TGTGCCAGCAGCCCGCTCAAGAGTATGGAACGCTACACCTCC. Translation gives CASSPLKSMERYTS.

This clonotype has a count of ten or more. V gene TRBV5-5 combines with J gene TRBJ2-7; D gene ambiguous. Germline V gene data show CDR1 as SGHKS and CDR2 as YYEKEE (reference sequence). Trimming left V 2 bases short and J 4 bases short, with 13 bases between. This CDR3 contains 14 residues. The CDR3 DNA follows: TGTGCCAGCAGCTTTAACCTCAACCCTTACGAGCAGTACTTC. This gives the protein CASSFNLNPYEQYF. Together with reference TRBV5-5 and TRBJ2-7, the CDR3 gives the full variable domain: DAGVTQSPTHLIKTRGQQVTLRCSPISGHKSVSWYQQVLGQGPQFIFQYYEKEERGRGNFPDRFSARQFPNYSSELNVNALLLGDSALYLCASSFNLNPYEQYFGPGTRLTVT.

The chain has TRBV2 and TRBJ2-1; D is uncertain. The CDR3 sequence is 12 residues long. V was pared by 10 bases and J by 0 bases, with 7 bases between. Germline assignment: CDR1 SNHLY and CDR2 FYNNEI. This CDR3 is CAILSSYNEQFF. CDR3 in DNA: TGTGCCATCTTAAGCTCCTACAATGAGCAGTTCTTC.

This chain uses TRBV4-3 with TRBJ2-3, with D possibly matching TRBD2 (6 bases). Per the germline V gene, CDR1 is LGHNA and CDR2 is YSLEER. V gave up 4 bases and J gave up 4 bases, with 12 bases separating them. This CDR3 contains 14 residues. CDR3 sequence (DNA): TGCGCCAGCAGCCGGGACTTAGGGGCAGATACGCAGTATTTT. Amino acid sequence: CASSRDLGADTQYF.

In this sample, this clonotype turned up a few times. The J gene is TRBJ1-5, the V gene TRBV4-1; the D is unclear. CDR1 and CDR2 (germline): MGHRA, YSYEKL. This CDR3 is 14 amino acids long. V lost 4 bases, J lost 0 bases, and 7 bases lay in between. CDR3 amino acids: CASSPDYSNQPQHF. The CDR3 coding sequence is TGCGCCAGCAGCCCGGACTATAGCAATCAGCCCCAGCATTTT.

The chain recombines TRBV28 with TRBJ2-3, with TRBD2 identical over 7 bases. CDR3 length equals 15 residues. CDR1 and CDR2 (germline): MDHEN, SYDVKM. V was clipped by 3 bases and J by 6 bases; unmatched bases: 9. CDR3 sequence: CASSFRASGGDTQYF. The CDR3 nucleotides are TGTGCCAGCAGTTTTCGGGCCTCCGGGGGGGATACGCAGTATTTT.